This TCR beta chain was documented in a study of cytomegalovirus exposure and HLA in healthy donors (dated by TCRdb to about 2017). Background on the whole study: In an earlier analysis of approximately 640 of the donors, 250 to 300 Gb of sequence data and about 110 million unique TCR beta sequences from about 179 million T cells were reported. HLA typing included class I and class II loci at four-digit resolution. Among roughly 400 genotyped donors of the cohort, an average of about 220,000 unique TCR beta nucleotide sequences was sequenced per donor, of which about 19% were non-productive. A later analysis re-analyzed previously published TCR beta repertoires from roughly 600 donors and added high-resolution HLA genotyping to study TCR occurrence patterns. The study aimed to test whether cataloging public T cell receptors could reveal signatures of past pathogen exposure. Typing coverage differed by locus: A, B, C, DRB1 and DQB1 were typed in about 629-630 donors, DQA1 in 522, DPA1 in 600 to 610, and DPB1 in around 440. In the later analysis, no new phenotypic data were used to find candidate immune exposures; instead, reliance was placed on TCR beta sequences and their occurrence across donors. Because of strong linkage in the cohort, roughly 5 DR-DQ haplotypes were treated as single units for association and clustering. To predict cytomegalovirus infection status, the study brought together high-throughput TCR immunosequencing, statistical association of individual TCRs with disease status, and machine learning. An earlier analysis of 587 of the donors used high-throughput TCR beta sequencing to judge whether each TCR beta V gene segment behaved as functional or pseudogenic. Of the roughly 400 genotyped donors, about 84% fell in the genetic ancestry cluster associated with self-reported Caucasian donors. An early release covering roughly 600 HLA-typed donors comprised roughly 300 gigabases of sequencing data and about 90 million unique TCR sequences. Donor age, sex, ethnicity and CMV serostatus were compiled alongside the repertoire data. The study used immunosequencing to profile the T cell repertoires of more than 650 subjects and linked those repertoires to cytomegalovirus serostatus. A separate validation cohort of 100 to 150 different subjects was used in addition to the approximately 640-subject first cohort. A later genetic analysis took genome-wide SNP genotypes for about 60% of the roughly 670 donors and used that subset as a discovery cohort. All discovery cohort repertoires had been generated on a single sequencing platform. Overall study results and their limits: Some IMGT-functional V segments, including TRBV6-2 and TRBV6-3, could not be distinguished by the 87-base-pair reads and were therefore excluded. Broadly in line with IMGT annotations, most TCR beta V segments showed up in productive rearrangements about 90% or about 30% of the time in an earlier analysis of 587 of the donors. A cluster of highly shared sequence variants was judged likely to be a technical artifact of the sequencing pipeline. A later analysis found that HLA-associated TCR beta chains were more clonally expanded and had lower generation probabilities than equally common non-associated chains. Most CMV-associated TCR beta chains appeared to be HLA-restricted in a later analysis, and the HLA associations seemed to be driven largely by CMV exposure. Across donors, most TCR sequences were observed very rarely, whereas some public TCRs were present in many individuals. Roughly uniform sequencing depth across donors was assumed in presence/absence analyses, although this assumption may not hold. Compared with the roughly 600-donor mean, donors in an Asian-associated ancestry cluster had fewer N-insertions in productive TCRs, according to a later genetic analysis. Linkage disequilibrium might explain the correlated functional status among segregating V segments, but an unknown experimental factor could not be excluded. Cytomegalovirus status was reported to be diagnosed by the classifier with high specificity and sensitivity in both the original and validation cohorts. In a later genetic analysis, a missense DCLRE1C variant was associated with V-gene and J-gene trimming of TCR beta chains, and the association was replicated in an independent cohort. The cohort was sequenced for TCR beta chains only, and without alpha or paired-chain data the features that could be detected were limited. In vitro tests confirmed that a few of the cytomegalovirus-associated TCR beta chains recognize cytomegalovirus antigens. In a later analysis, TCR association rates were found to vary across HLA loci, with the most associated TCRs seen for DRB1 alleles and the fewest for HLA-C alleles. A later analysis associated about 17,000 TCR beta sequences with specific HLA alleles at a false discovery rate of 0.05. The study listed over 150 TCR beta chains as associated with cytomegalovirus. The earlier analysis of some 540 of the donors excluded around 17 rarely observed V segments, including chromosome 9 orphons, because counts were too low. A later analysis reported that several top co-occurrence clusters appeared linked to parvovirus B19, influenza, CMV and Epstein-Barr virus. CMV serostatus was the only immune exposure information available for the cohort. HLA typing was unavailable for some donors at each locus, so association tests used only the typed subset. Assigning TCR associations to individual alleles was difficult when HLA alleles, especially DR and DQ, strongly co-occurred. A further reported finding was that TCR beta sequences accurately predicted the HLA-A and HLA-B alleles for most subjects in the first cohort. The authors suggested that the approach could potentially be extended to other disease states and immunological phenotypes.

Based on the germline V gene, the CDR1 and CDR2 sequences are SNHLY and FYNNEI. V is shortened by 1 base, J by 4 bases, and the region joining them spans 9 bases. The CDR3 runs 14 amino acids, cysteine and phenylalanine included. The retained sequence is limited to the CDR3, 42 bases, with the frame set at the first base. The cohort consisted of fewer than 700 healthy bone marrow donors. All cohort members were sampled while nominally healthy, although unrecorded immune exposures were likely present. The donor was CMV seronegative and belonged to the group of roughly 330 seronegative cohort members. Each donor provided a peripheral blood sample, and peripheral blood mononuclear cells were used for TCR beta sequencing. The Qiagen DNeasy Blood Extraction Kit was used to extract genomic DNA from the blood cell samples. The method behind the library was the immunoSEQ multiplex PCR assay. For the multiplex PCR, a mixture combining 60 forward primers for TCR Vbeta segments and 13 reverse primers for TCR Jbeta segments was used. The CDR3 region of rearranged TCR beta genes was amplified from genomic DNA with a multiplex PCR assay. On the Illumina HiSeq System, the amplified TCR beta libraries were sequenced as 87-base-pair reads. Per the original workflow: A later analysis tallied 75 million to 95 million unique TCR beta chains across the 666 repertoires, and approximately 9.9 million of those chains were shared by two or more donors. A nearest-neighbor algorithm error-corrected the raw reads and collapsed the reads into unique sequences, merging closely related sequences to remove PCR and sequencing errors. CDR3 sequences were aligned to IMGT reference sequences to assign V, D and J gene segments. Each retained sequence needed at least a six-nucleotide match to both a V gene segment and a J gene segment. Rearrangements were called productive when the CDR3 lacked stop codons and stayed in frame with V and J; all others were non-productive. CDR3 was defined by IMGT convention, running from the second conserved V-encoded cysteine to the conserved J-encoded phenylalanine. Sequences without an unambiguous match to a single V gene segment were excluded from the earlier analysis of 450 to 750 of the donors. An earlier analysis of fewer than 750 of the donors called V segments functional above 56.7% productive rearrangements and segregating when the between-donor standard deviation exceeded 5%. A statistical classification framework was built for diagnosing cytomegalovirus status from the catalog of TCR beta chain sequences. V and J gene assignment, in a later analysis, came from comparing TCR nucleotide sequences with IMGT/GENE-DB human TR gene sequences. A later analysis assigned CDR3 sequences and most-parsimonious VDJ recombination scenarios with the TCRdist pipeline. In a later analysis, each TCR beta chain was defined by its CDR3 amino acid sequence together with its V-gene family, and reads lacking a unique V-gene family were excluded. A later analysis removed 592 highly shared, low-generation-probability nucleotide sequences to deal with suspected cross-contamination and a sequencing artifact. In a later analysis, a clonal expansion index for each public chain was calculated from normalized within-repertoire ranks of inferred template counts. A later analysis computed generation probabilities with a VDJ recombination model fitted to out-of-frame rearrangements, and checked the results against IGoR. In a later analysis, TCR-TCR, TCR-HLA and TCR-CMV co-occurrence was scored with hypergeometric tests, and a repertoire-size bias correction was applied to TCR pairs. False discovery rates were estimated in a later analysis by permuting HLA or CMV assignments 20 times. In a later analysis, co-occurring TCRs were grouped using DBSCAN, and TCRdist sequence similarity was added for clustering within HLA-allele-positive subsets. Repertoires with fewer than 30,000 or more than 120,000 public chains were left out of co-occurrence clustering, as were roughly five repertoires with anomalous nucleotide sharing. TCRdb holds this immuneACCESS table with in-frame rearrangements only. Some clones are missing; in checked studies, unresolved V genes explain under half, and the rest has no known cause. The D gene and trimming were derived from the DNA, and the V and J assignments and clone size from that table. For this sample there are over 100,000 clones; roughly three quarters appear just once. Together, the top ten hold approximately 1.1% of the sample.

Regarding this clone: Its antigen specificity is not known. No base quality information exists; no much larger clone differs at one position.

Source material: PBMCs. The receptor was isolated from a male donor in good health and CMV-seronegative. The chain uses TRBV2 and TRBJ2-3; TRBD1 is a possible D gene, resting on 5 matching bases. The sequenced DNA: TGTGCCAGCAGTGAAGGTGGGGCCCCAGATACGCAGTATTTT. Its coded protein is CASSEGGAPDTQYF.